These T cell receptor beta chains were read from a single sample in a study of T cells in Graves' hyperthyroidism and ophthalmopathy. Via MiXCR, TCRdb re-called the multiplex PCR reads, giving one row per CDR3 protein. There are a few hundred thousand distinct CDR3 sequences in the sample; around 18% occur only once, and 40% lies in the top ten. The material sequenced was blood. The receptors derive from a man aged 18 to 30 with Graves' ophthalmopathy. CDR3s include the opening cysteine and the closing phenylalanine or tryptophan. Fields, in order: clone size, V gene, D gene, J gene, CDR3 DNA, CDR3 protein. A D gene is named only where the DNA matches it firmly. Part of the rows lack a size; the others show once, few, many or a class for expanded clones.

many,TRBV12-3/TRBV12-4,NA,TRBJ1-1,TGTGCCAGCAGTGCTCGCGAGTGGACTGAAGCTTTCTTT,CASSAREWTEAFF
few,TRBV19,TRBD1,TRBJ2-7,TGTGCCAGTAGCACTGACAGGGTCCACGAGCAGTACTTC,CASSTDRVHEQYF
NA,TRBV7-9,NA,TRBJ1-3,TGTGCCAGCAGCCTCTCCATCGGTGGAAACACCATATATTTT,CASSLSIGGNTIYF
NA,TRBV7-9,TRBD2,TRBJ2-5,TGTGCCAGCAGTCGGGACTCTAGCGGGGGGCTGGGGACCCAGTACTTC,CASSRDSSGGLGTQYF
many,TRBV11-2,TRBD1,TRBJ1-2,TGTGCCAGCAGCTCGGCACAGGGGGCCGCTTATGGCTACACCTTC,CASSSAQGAAYGYTF
NA,TRBV9,TRBD1,TRBJ2-2,TGTGCCAGCAGCCTTAGACAGGGAAAGAACACCGGGGAGCTGTTTTTT,CASSLRQGKNTGELFF
once,TRBV6-8,NA,TRBJ2-7,TGTGCCAGCAGTTACAAACTTCAGAACTACGAGCAGTACTTC,CASSYKLQNYEQYF
NA,TRBV6-1,TRBD1,TRBJ1-1,TGTGCCAGCAGCGACGGACAGGGGGCCACTGAAGCTTTCTTT,CASSDGQGATEAFF
NA,TRBV19,NA,TRBJ1-1,TGTGCCAGTGGGGAGGGTGGCACTGAAGCTTTCTTT,CASGEGGTEAFF
NA,TRBV11-1,NA,TRBJ2-5,TGTGCCAGCAGAAAGGGTTTGGACCCCGCAAGAAAAGAGACCCAGTACTTC,CASRKGLDPARKETQYF
few,TRBV2,NA,TRBJ1-5,TGTGCCAGCAGGCCCGACAGAATTAGCAATCAGCCCCAGCATTTT,CASRPDRISNQPQHF
many,TRBV24-1,NA,TRBJ1-2,TGTGCCACCAGTGATGAGGCGGACTATGGCTACACCTTC,CATSDEADYGYTF
few,TRBV24-1,NA,TRBJ2-7,TGTGCCGCCGCGGACGGGACCTCCGACGAGCAGTACTTC,CAAADGTSDEQYF
NA,TRBV18,NA,TRBJ2-3,TGTGCCAGCTCACCACCAGGAGAGAGCGCAGATACGCAGTATTTT,CASSPPGESADTQYF
NA,TRBV24-1,TRBD1,TRBJ1-2,TGTGCCACCAGTGATCCGGGGACAGATATGCACTATGGCTACACCTTC,CATSDPGTDMHYGYTF
NA,TRBV4-2,NA,TRBJ2-5,TGTGCCAGCAGCCAAGATCCCGGCCTCCAAGAGACCCAGTACTTC,CASSQDPGLQETQYF
many,TRBV2,NA,TRBJ1-5,TGTGCCAGCATGGGGCCGGGGGGCGGTCAGCCCCAGCATTTT,CASMGPGGGQPQHF
few,TRBV25-1,NA,TRBJ1-1,TGTGCCAGCAGTGAAATTGGGGGGAATGGGCCGCGTAACACTGAAGCTTTCTTT,CASSEIGGNGPRNTEAFF
few,TRBV28,TRBD2,TRBJ2-7,TGTGCCAGCACCCGACTAGCGGGGGAAAGCGTTGGGCAGTACTTC,CASTRLAGESVGQYF
NA,TRBV3-1,TRBD2,TRBJ2-2,TGTGCCAGCAGCCAGGGGACTAGCGGAAACACCGGGGAGCTGTTTTTT,CASSQGTSGNTGELFF
many,TRBV20-1,NA,TRBJ1-5,TGCAGTGCTATCCCGGGACTTAGCAATCAGCCCCAGCATTTT,CSAIPGLSNQPQHF
few,TRBV29-1,NA,TRBJ2-3,TGCAGCGTGTCTATAGATAGCACAGATACGCAGTATTTT,CSVSIDSTDTQYF
many,TRBV6-1,TRBD2,TRBJ2-3,TGTGCCAGCAGTGAAGCGCGGCTAGCGGGGGCCGGAGATACGCAGTATTTT,CASSEARLAGAGDTQYF
many,TRBV18,NA,TRBJ2-7,TGTGCCAGCTCACCAAGGCAGGCGGCCTACGAGCAGTACTTC,CASSPRQAAYEQYF
few,TRBV2,NA,TRBJ1-4,TGTGCCAGCAGTGTATTCAGGGGTAATGAAAAACTGTTTTTT,CASSVFRGNEKLFF
NA,TRBV28,TRBD1,TRBJ2-7,TGTGCCAGCAAGGGGGAGACAGGGGGACACGAGCAGTACTTC,CASKGETGGHEQYF
NA,TRBV4-1,TRBD2,TRBJ2-3,TGCGCCAGCAGCCGAACCGGACTAGCGGGGGGCGAAGGGAGTGCAGATACGCAGTATTTT,CASSRTGLAGGEGSADTQYF
few,TRBV7-9,TRBD2,TRBJ2-1,TGTGCCAGCAGCCCGGGACTAGCGGGGGGGCCTCACTACAATGAGCAGTTCTTC,CASSPGLAGGPHYNEQFF
few,TRBV4-1,TRBD2,TRBJ2-7,TGCGCCAGCAGCCAAGGGACTAGCGGGGACCACGAGCAGTACTTC,CASSQGTSGDHEQYF
NA,TRBV6-2/TRBV6-3,TRBD1,TRBJ1-2,TGTGCCAGCAGTTACGGGGAGGGGGCAGTCACCTTC,CASSYGEGAVTF
many,TRBV5-1,NA,TRBJ1-2,TGCGCCAGCAGCTTGGAGGCCTATGGCTACACCTTC,CASSLEAYGYTF
many,TRBV28,NA,TRBJ1-2,TGTGCCAGCAGTTCGGCAGGGGAGAACTATGGCTACACCTTC,CASSSAGENYGYTF
few,TRBV14,NA,TRBJ1-2,TGTGCCAGCAGCCAAGGGACCTATGGCTACACCTTC,CASSQGTYGYTF
NA,TRBV30,NA,TRBJ1-5,TGTGCCTGGTCTCTAAATATGAATCAGCCCCAGCATTTT,CAWSLNMNQPQHF
many,TRBV5-1,NA,TRBJ1-6,TGCGCCAGCAGCTTGAGTCAGAGCTCCTATAATTCACCCCTCCACTTT,CASSLSQSSYNSPLHF
many,TRBV5-1,NA,TRBJ1-1,TGCGCCAGCACCTTGGGGGGGGGGAACACTGAAGCTTTCTTT,CASTLGGGNTEAFF
many,TRBV11-2,NA,TRBJ2-1,TGTGCCAGCAGCCGCCGAGGGGGGATGGACAATGAGCAGTTCTTC,CASSRRGGMDNEQFF
many,TRBV12-3/TRBV12-4,NA,TRBJ2-7,TGTGCCAGCAGTTTGGCGGGGCTTCCTTACGAGCAGTACTTC,CASSLAGLPYEQYF
many,TRBV6-5,NA,TRBJ1-2,TGTGCCAGCAGTTACGACAGAACTAACTATGGCTACACCTTC,CASSYDRTNYGYTF
many,TRBV18,NA,TRBJ2-3,TGTGCCAGCTCACTCATGGATACGCAGTATTTT,CASSLMDTQYF
many,TRBV15,NA,TRBJ1-5,TGTGCCACCAGCACCGACAGAGAGTATCAGCCCCAGCATTTT,CATSTDREYQPQHF
many,TRBV5-8,TRBD1,TRBJ1-2,TGTGCCAGCAGCGGGGGACAGTTCTATGGCTACACCTTC,CASSGGQFYGYTF
NA,TRBV4-2,TRBD2,TRBJ2-1,TGTGCCAGCAGCCAAGATGGGAGCAGCGGGGGGCCCAGGTACAATGAGCAGTTCTTC,CASSQDGSSGGPRYNEQFF
NA,TRBV28,NA,TRBJ2-3,TGTGCCAGCAGTTTACAAACGGGGGCTCTGCAGTATTTT,CASSLQTGALQYF
few,TRBV6-1,NA,TRBJ1-3,TGTGCCAGCAGAGGACGCACCCAGGGAAACACCATATATTTT,CASRGRTQGNTIYF
NA,TRBV20-1,NA,TRBJ2-7,TGCAGTGCTAGAGATTTACGCGGGTCCTACGAGCAGTACTTC,CSARDLRGSYEQYF
many,TRBV20-1,TRBD1,TRBJ1-2,TGCAGTGCCGACCCGAACAGGGGAGGCTACACCTTC,CSADPNRGGYTF
many,TRBV2,NA,TRBJ2-1,TGTGCCAGCAGTGAGGCTATAGGCTCCTACAATGAGCAGTTCTTC,CASSEAIGSYNEQFF
NA,TRBV9,TRBD2,TRBJ2-2,TGTGCCAGCAGCGTATATCGGGAGGCGGACACCGGGGAGCTGTTTTTT,CASSVYREADTGELFF
few,TRBV2,NA,TRBJ1-4,TGTGCCAGCAGGATTGTGAGCACTAATGAAAAACTGTTTTTT,CASRIVSTNEKLFF
few,TRBV7-9,TRBD1,TRBJ1-4,TGTGCCAGCAGCAAGAGGACAGGGACTAATGAAAAACTGTTTTTT,CASSKRTGTNEKLFF